This paragraph reports one TCR beta chain. Its antigen is currently not known. The sample holds no much larger clone one base away, and base qualities are not on file. CDR3 length: 14 amino acids, cysteine to phenylalanine. The read is trimmed to its CDR3 DNA, 42 bases read in frame from base 1. The germline V gene (reference sequence) provides CDR1 GTSNPN and CDR2 SVGIG. V lost 7 bases and J lost 5 bases, and the count of bases not matched to a germline gene is 8. These data are taken from a study of blood T cell repertoires in COVID-19 (dated by TCRdb to about 2020). In the study overall: Samples from collaborators originated in the United States, Italy and Spain and spanned both the acute and convalescent phases of COVID-19. The material from the prospective study consisted of cDNA or gDNA derived from T cells, B-cell-depleted T cells, or PBMCs. Subjects who had been exposed to COVID-19, were actively infected with it, or had recovered from it provided the deeply sampled blood TCRbeta repertoires that made up the dataset. The repertoires were released in a freely available public database intended as a resource for research on the immune response to SARS-CoV-2. Samples came from the ongoing ImmuneRACE study (first 160 participants) plus 1,254 subjects from 6 global collaborators. Nearly every sample came with metadata listing a de-identified subject ID, COVID-19 status, age in years and sex. Where available, HLA class I and class II types were obtained from metadata supplied by the sample provider rather than from assay-based typing.

The immunoSEQ Assay, a bias-controlled multiplex PCR, was used to amplify TCRbeta CDR3 regions from genomic DNA. As for the original processing: Within the assay, amplification of reference gene primers was used to estimate how many nucleated cells each sample contained. To quantify the absolute abundance of each unique TCRbeta CDR3 rearrangement, sequence reads were collapsed and filtered. For each sample, productive Simpson clonality was calculated as the square root of Simpson's diversity index over productive rearrangements. This immuneACCESS table, as held by TCRdb, lists in-frame sequences with V and J called but not all clones. Of the missing ones, under half trace to an unresolved V gene in checked studies; the others have no known cause. The DNA gave D and trimming, while V, J and clone size come from that table. The sample includes 120,000 or so clones, with more than 75% observed a single time. The top ten hold roughly 30% of the sample.

Each collaborating institution followed its own protocols to collect whole blood in K2EDTA tubes. For TCRbeta analysis, collaborators shipped samples in one of three forms: frozen whole blood, isolated PBMCs, or DNA extracted from either of those sample types. The investigation overall reported the following: How much clinical and demographic metadata was included differed by source and by participant, and the metadata was provided uncurated.

The sequenced material came from peripheral blood. This receptor was identified in a woman between 65 and 79 years old with acute or convalescent COVID-19. The sequence links TRBV30 to TRBJ1-4; 9 nucleotides in the junction match TRBD1. Here is the DNA: TGTGCCTTTGGACAGGGGCTGGGGAATGAAAAACTGTTTTTT. Its coded protein is CAFGQGLGNEKLFF.